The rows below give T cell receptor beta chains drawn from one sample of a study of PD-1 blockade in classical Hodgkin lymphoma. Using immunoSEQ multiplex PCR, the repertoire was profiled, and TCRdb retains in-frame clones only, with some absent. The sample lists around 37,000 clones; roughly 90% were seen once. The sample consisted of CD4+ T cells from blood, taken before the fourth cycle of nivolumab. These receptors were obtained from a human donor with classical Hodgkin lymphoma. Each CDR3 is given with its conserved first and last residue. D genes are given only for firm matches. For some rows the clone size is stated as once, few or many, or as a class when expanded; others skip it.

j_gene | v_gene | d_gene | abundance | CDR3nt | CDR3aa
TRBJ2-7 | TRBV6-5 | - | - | TGTGCCAGCAGCCTACAGGGCGTCCGCTACGAGCAGTACTTC | CASSLQGVRYEQYF
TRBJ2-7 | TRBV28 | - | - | TGTGCCAGCAGTCACCGCCCGGGACGGTTAACTTACGAGCAGTACTTC | CASSHRPGRLTYEQYF
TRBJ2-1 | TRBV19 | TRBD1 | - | TGTGCCAGTAGTAAGAAGATAGAACAGGGGGTCCACAATGAGCAGTTCTTC | CASSKKIEQGVHNEQFF
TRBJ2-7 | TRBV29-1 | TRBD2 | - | TGCAGCGTTGCCCTAGCGGGATCCTACGAGCAGTACTTC | CSVALAGSYEQYF
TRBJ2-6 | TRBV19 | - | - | TGTGCCAGTAAGAAGACAGTGCCCTCTGGGGCCAACGTCCTGACTTTC | CASKKTVPSGANVLTF
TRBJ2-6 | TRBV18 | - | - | TGTGCCAGCTCACCCCTCAGGTTAGACTCTGGGGCCAACGTCCTGACTTTC | CASSPLRLDSGANVLTF
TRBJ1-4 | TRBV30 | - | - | TGTGCCTGGGAGGACACTAGAGAAAAACTGTTTTTT | CAWEDTREKLFF
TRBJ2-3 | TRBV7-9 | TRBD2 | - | TGTGCCAGCAGCTCCATAGCGGGGTACACAGATACGCAGTATTTT | CASSSIAGYTDTQYF
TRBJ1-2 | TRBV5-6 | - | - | TGTGCCAGCAGCTTGCTGGGGTTGGGCTACACCTTC | CASSLLGLGYTF
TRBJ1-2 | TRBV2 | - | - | TGTGCCAGCAGTGAAGCGGGGGGCTCCGAATCCTATGGCTACACCTTC | CASSEAGGSESYGYTF
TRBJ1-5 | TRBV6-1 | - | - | TGTGCCAGCAGTGAAGGAGGGAATGATCAGCCCCAGCATTTT | CASSEGGNDQPQHF
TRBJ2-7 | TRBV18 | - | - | TGTGCCAGCTCACCATACTTCTCCCTCTCCTACGAGCAGTACTTC | CASSPYFSLSYEQYF
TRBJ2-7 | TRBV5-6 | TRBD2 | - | TGTGCCAGCAGCGGACCGGGACTAGCGGGGCCCGGGGGTGAGCAGTACTTC | CASSGPGLAGPGGEQYF
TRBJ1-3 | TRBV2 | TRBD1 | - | TGTGCCAGCATACGGGGACAGCGGCTCTCTGGAAACACCATATATTTT | CASIRGQRLSGNTIYF
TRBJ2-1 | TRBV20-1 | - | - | TGCAGTGCTAGAAACCAGAATGAGCAGTTCTTC | CSARNQNEQFF
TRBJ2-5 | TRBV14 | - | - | TGTGCCAGCAGCCGCAAAGGAGGGCCCCCACCGCGCCAAGAGACCCAGTACTTC | CASSRKGGPPPRQETQYF
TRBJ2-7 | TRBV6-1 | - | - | TGTGCCAGCAGTGAATCCCCGGACGTGGACGAGCAGTACTTC | CASSESPDVDEQYF
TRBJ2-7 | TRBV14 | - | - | TGTGCCAGCACCCTCGGCCCGTTCTCCTACGAGCAGTACTTC | CASTLGPFSYEQYF
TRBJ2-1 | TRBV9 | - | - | TGTGCCAGCACCGGCGGAGTAGGACCTAGTAATGAGCAGTTCTTC | CASTGGVGPSNEQFF
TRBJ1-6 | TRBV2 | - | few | TGTGCCAGCAGTGATTTGGGGGAATCGAGTTCACCCCTCCACTTT | CASSDLGESSSPLHF
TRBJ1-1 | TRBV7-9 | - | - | TGTGCCAGCAGCTTAGAAGGGGGTTGGACTGAAGCTTTCTTT | CASSLEGGWTEAFF
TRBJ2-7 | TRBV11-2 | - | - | TGTGCCAGCAGCCCAAGGGGGGCGGGCCCCCTCAGCTCTCCCTACGAGCAGTACTTC | CASSPRGAGPLSSPYEQYF
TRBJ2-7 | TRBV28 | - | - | TGTGCCAGCAGTTTATCGCTCAGCTACGAGCAGTACTTC | CASSLSLSYEQYF
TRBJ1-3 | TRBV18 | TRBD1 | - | TGTGCCAGCTCAAAAGAGAGGGGGCGAACCTCTGGAAACACCATATATTTT | CASSKERGRTSGNTIYF
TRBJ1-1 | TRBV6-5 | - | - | TGTGCCAGCATTTCTGCTAGAGTCCGGAACACTGAAGCTTTCTTT | CASISARVRNTEAFF
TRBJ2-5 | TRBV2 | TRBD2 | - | TGTGCCAGCAGTGACGGACTAGCGCGAACTTTACAAGAGACCCAGTACTTC | CASSDGLARTLQETQYF
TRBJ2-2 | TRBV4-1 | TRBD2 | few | TGCGCCAGCAACTTGGGAGGGGCAATTGACGGGGAGCTGTTTTTT | CASNLGGAIDGELFF
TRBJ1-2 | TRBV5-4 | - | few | TGTGCCAGCAGCTCGAGGGGCGCCCCTGGCTACACCTTC | CASSSRGAPGYTF
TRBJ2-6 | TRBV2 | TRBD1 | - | TGTGCCAGACCGACAGGGCCAATCTCTGGGGCCAACGTCCTGACTTTC | CARPTGPISGANVLTF
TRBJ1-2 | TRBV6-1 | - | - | TGTGCCAGCAGTGCCTCGCAGGCCCTAGGCTACACCTTC | CASSASQALGYTF
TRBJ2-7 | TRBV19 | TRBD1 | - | TGTGCCAGTAGTCTCCGGGACAGCACTCCCGAGCAGTACTTC | CASSLRDSTPEQYF
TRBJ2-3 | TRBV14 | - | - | TGTGCCAGCAGCTGGGGGTCCAGCACAGATACGCAGTATTTT | CASSWGSSTDTQYF
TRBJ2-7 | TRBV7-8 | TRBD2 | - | TGTGCCAGCAGCTGGGGACTAGCGGCGTACGAGCAGTACTTC | CASSWGLAAYEQYF
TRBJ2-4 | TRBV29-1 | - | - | TGCAGCGTTGAAAGGGGGGGGAGAAACATTCAGTACTTC | CSVERGGRNIQYF
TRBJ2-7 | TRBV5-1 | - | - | TGCGCCAGCAGCTTGGAGGGGGTGCACGAGCAGTACTTC | CASSLEGVHEQYF
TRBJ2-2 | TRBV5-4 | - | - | TGTGCCAGCAGCAAGTCCACAGGACCCCCCGGGGAGCTGTTTTTT | CASSKSTGPPGELFF
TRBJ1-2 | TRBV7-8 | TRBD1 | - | TGTGCCAGCAGCTCCCTACCCGGACAGGGAAAAGGGTATGGCTACACCTTC | CASSSLPGQGKGYGYTF
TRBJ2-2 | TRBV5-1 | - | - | TGCGCCAGCAGCTTGGATGGGAACCTCAACACCGGGGAGCTGTTTTTT | CASSLDGNLNTGELFF
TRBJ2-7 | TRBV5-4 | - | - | TGTGCCAGCAGCCCACCAGGGGCCCTCAACTACGAGCAGTACTTC | CASSPPGALNYEQYF
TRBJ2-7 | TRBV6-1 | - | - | TGTGCCAGCACGTCGGGGACCTACGAGCAGTACTTC | CASTSGTYEQYF
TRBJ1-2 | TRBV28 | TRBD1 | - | TGTGCCAGCAGTCTTACTCGGACAGGACCCCTCACCTTC | CASSLTRTGPLTF
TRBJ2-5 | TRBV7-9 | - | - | TGTGCCAGCAGCTCAAATCCCAGGGTTGAGACCCAGTACTTC | CASSSNPRVETQYF
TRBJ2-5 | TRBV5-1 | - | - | TGCGCCAGCAGCTTCCAGGGCGGAGGGCAAGAGACCCAGTACTTC | CASSFQGGGQETQYF
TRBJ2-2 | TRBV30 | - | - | TGTGCCTGGAGTAGCTTCACGTCGTACACCGGGGAGCTGTTTTTT | CAWSSFTSYTGELFF